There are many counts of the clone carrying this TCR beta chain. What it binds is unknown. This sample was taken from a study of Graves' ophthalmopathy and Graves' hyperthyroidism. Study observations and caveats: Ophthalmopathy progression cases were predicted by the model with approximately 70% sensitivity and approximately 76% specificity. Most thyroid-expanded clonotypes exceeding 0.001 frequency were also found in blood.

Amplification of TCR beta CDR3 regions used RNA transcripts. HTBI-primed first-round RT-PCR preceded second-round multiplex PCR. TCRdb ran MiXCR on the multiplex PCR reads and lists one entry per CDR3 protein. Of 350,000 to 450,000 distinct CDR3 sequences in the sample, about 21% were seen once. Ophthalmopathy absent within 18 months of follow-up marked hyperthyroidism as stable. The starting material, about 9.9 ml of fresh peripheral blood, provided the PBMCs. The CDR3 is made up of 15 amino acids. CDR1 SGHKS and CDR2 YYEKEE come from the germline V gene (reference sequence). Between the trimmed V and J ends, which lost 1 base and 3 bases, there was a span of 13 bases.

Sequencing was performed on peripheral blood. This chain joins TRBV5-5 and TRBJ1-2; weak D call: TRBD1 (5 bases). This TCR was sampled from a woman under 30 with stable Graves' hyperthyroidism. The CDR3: CASSLNSREDYGYTF. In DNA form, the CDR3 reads TGTGCCAGCAGCTTGAACAGCAGGGAAGACTATGGCTACACCTTC.